There are many counts of the clone carrying this T cell receptor beta chain. These data are taken from a study of type 1 regulatory T cells. Study as a whole: This in vitro CD4 product, T-allo10, is enriched for Tr1 cells and alloantigen-specific.

TCRdb processed the reads anew with MiXCR; each CDR3 protein has one entry. The sample records about 20,000 distinct CDR3 sequences, roughly 10% being singletons. Germline V gives CDR1 LGHDT, CDR2 YNNKEL (reference sequence). This CDR3 contains 15 residues. Trimming removed 1 base from V and 7 bases from J; junction bases left unmatched: 9. The sample comprised CD4+ T cells, either the whole sample or a sorted fraction (not recorded which). The chain is built from TRBV3-1 and TRBJ2-7; 8 bases are shared with TRBD2. The receptor was derived from a human donor in good health. The CDR3 DNA reads TGTGCCAGCAGCCAAGCTGGCGGGAGGCGATCGGAGCAGTACTTC. This translates into CASSQAGGRRSEQYF.